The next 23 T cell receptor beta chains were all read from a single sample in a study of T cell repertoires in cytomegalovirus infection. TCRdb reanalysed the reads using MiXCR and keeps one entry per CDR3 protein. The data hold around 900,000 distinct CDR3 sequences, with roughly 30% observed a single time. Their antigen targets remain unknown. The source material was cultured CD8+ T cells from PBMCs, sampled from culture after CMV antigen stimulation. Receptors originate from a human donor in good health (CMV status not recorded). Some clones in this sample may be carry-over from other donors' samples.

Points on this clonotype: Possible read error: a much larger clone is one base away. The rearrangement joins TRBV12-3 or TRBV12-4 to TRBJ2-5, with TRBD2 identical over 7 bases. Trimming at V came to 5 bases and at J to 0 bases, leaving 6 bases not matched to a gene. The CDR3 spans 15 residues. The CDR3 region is CASSHGLVDQETQYF. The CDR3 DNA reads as TGTGCCAGCAGTCACGGACTAGTGGACCAAGAGACCCAGTACTTC.

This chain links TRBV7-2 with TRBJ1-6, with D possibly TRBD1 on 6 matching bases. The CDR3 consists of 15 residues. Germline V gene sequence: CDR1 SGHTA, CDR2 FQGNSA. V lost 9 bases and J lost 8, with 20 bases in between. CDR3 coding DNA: TGTGCCAGTCATTTACTCCGGGGGCAAGATTCACCCCTCCACTTT. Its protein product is CASHLLRGQDSPLHF. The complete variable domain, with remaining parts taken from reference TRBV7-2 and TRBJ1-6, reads GAGVSQSPSNKVTEKGKDVELRCDPISGHTALYWYRQSLGQGLEFLIYFQGNSAPDKSGLPSDRFSAERTGGSVSTLTIQRTQQEDSAVYLCASHLLRGQDSPLHFGNGTRLTVT.

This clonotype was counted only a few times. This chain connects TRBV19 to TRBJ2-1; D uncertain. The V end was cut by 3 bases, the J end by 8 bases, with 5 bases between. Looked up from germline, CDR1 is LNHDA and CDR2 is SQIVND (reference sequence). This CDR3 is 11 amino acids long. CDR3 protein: CASSMSDEQFF. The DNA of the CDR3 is TGTGCCAGTAGTATGTCGGATGAGCAGTTCTTC.

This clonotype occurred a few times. The CDR3 reads CASSEGPYYGYTF. Written as DNA, the CDR3 is TGTGCCAGTAGTGAAGGACCGTACTATGGCTACACCTTC. The chain couples TRBV19 to TRBJ1-2; D gene ambiguous. The V gene lost 5 bases and the J gene lost 3 bases, with 10 bases spanning the gap. Germline V CDR1 and CDR2: LNHDA, SQIVND (reference sequence). The CDR3 length is 13 residues. Full variable domain (missing parts from reference TRBV19 and TRBJ1-2): DGGITQSPKYLFRKEGQNVTLSCEQNLNHDAMYWYRQDPGQGLRLIYYSQIVNDFQKGDIAEGYSVSREKKESFPLTVTSAQKNPTAFYLCASSEGPYYGYTFGSGTRLTVV.

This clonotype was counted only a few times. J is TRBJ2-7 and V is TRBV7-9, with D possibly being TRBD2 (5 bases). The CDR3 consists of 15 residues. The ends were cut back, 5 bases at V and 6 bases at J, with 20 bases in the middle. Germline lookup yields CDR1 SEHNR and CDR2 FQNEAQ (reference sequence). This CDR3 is CASSPGVAGSREQYV. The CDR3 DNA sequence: TGTGCCAGCAGCCCCGGGGTGGCAGGCTCGCGCGAGCAGTACGTC.

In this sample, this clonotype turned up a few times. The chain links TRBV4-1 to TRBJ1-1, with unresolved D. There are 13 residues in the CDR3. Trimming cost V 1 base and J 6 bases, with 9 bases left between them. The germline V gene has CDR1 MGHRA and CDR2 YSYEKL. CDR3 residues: CASSQVHAAEAFF. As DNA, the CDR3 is TGCGCCAGCAGCCAAGTCCACGCCGCTGAAGCTTTCTTT.

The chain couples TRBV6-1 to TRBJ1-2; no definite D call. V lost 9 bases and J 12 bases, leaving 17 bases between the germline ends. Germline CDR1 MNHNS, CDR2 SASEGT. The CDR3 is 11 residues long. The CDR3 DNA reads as TGTGCCAGAACCGGGCCACGCGTTGACACCTTC. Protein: CARTGPRVDTF.

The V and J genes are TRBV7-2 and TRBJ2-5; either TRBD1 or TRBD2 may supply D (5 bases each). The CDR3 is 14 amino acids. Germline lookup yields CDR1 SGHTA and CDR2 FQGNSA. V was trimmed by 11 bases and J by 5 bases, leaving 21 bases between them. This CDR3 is CAGGSAVGHETQYF. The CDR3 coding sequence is TGTGCCGGGGGTTCAGCGGTGGGGCACGAGACCCAGTACTTC.

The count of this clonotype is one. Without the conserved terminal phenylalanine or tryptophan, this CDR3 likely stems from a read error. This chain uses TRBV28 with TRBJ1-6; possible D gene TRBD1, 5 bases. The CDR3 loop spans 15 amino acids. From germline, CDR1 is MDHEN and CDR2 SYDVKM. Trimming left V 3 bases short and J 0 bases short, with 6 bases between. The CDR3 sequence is CASSFQGSYNSPLHL. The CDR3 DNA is TGTGCCAGCAGTTTTCAGGGCTCCTATAATTCACCCCTCCACCTT.

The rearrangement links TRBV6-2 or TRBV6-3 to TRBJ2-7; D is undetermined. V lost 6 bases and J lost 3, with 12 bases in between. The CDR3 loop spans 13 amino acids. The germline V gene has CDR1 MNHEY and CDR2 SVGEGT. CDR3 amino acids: CASSPQANYEQYV. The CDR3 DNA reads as TGTGCCAGCAGCCCGCAGGCTAACTACGAGCAGTACGTC.

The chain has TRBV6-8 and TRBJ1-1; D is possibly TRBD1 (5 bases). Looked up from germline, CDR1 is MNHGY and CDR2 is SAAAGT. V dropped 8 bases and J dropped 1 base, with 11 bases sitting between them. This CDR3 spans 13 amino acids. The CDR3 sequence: CASLGVGNTEAFF. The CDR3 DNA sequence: TGTGCCAGCTTAGGGGTAGGGAACACTGAAGCTTTCTTT.

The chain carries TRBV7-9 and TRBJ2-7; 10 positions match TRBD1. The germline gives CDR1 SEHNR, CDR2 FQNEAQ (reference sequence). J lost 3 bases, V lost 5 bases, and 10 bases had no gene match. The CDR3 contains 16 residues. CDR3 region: CASSHIKDRGFYEQYF. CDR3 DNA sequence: TGTGCCAGCAGCCATATTAAGGACAGGGGGTTCTACGAGCAGTACTTC.

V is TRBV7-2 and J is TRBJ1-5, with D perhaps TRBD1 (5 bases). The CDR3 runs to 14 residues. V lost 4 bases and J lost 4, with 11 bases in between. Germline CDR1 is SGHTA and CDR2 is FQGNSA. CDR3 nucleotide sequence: TGTGCCAGCAGCTGGGGACCGGAGAATCAGCCCCAGCATTTT. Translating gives CASSWGPENQPQHF.

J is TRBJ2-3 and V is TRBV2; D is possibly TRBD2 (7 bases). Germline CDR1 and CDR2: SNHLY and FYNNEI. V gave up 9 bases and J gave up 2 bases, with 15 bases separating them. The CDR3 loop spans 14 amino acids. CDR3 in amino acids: CARQPRGPTDTQYF. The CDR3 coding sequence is TGTGCCAGACAACCGCGGGGGCCCACAGATACGCAGTATTTT.

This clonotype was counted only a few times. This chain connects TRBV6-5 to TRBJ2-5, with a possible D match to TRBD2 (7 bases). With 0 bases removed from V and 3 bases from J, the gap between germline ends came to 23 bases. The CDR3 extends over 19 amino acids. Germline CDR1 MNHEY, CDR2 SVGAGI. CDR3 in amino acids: CASSYSKVKGGEGEETQYF. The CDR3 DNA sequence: TGTGCCAGCAGTTACTCGAAGGTTAAGGGGGGGGAGGGAGAAGAGACCCAGTACTTC.

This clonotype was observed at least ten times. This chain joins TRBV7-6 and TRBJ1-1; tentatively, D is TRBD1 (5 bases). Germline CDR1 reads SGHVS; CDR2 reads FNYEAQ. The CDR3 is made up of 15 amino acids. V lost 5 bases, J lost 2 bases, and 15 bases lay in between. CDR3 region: CASSDNGGYNTEAFF. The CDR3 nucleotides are TGTGCCAGCAGCGATAATGGGGGATACAACACTGAAGCTTTCTTT.

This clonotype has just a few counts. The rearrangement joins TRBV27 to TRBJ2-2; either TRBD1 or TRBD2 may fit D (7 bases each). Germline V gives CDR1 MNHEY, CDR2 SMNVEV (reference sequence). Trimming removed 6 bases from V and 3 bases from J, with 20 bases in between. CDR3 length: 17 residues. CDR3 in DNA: TGTGCCAGCAGCCCAGGACAGGCCGGGAGGTACACCGGGGAGCTGTTTTTT. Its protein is CASSPGQAGRYTGELFF.

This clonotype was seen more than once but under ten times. Here the CDR3 DNA reads TGCAGTGCCGGGGGGCACGGCCCAGATACGCAGTATTTT. Protein sequence: CSAGGHGPDTQYF. The chain combines TRBV20-1 with TRBJ2-3; D is possibly TRBD2 (7 bases). V lost 6 bases and J lost 4, with 14 bases in between. The length of the CDR3 is 13 residues. The germline V gene has CDR1 DFQATT and CDR2 SNEGSKA (reference sequence).

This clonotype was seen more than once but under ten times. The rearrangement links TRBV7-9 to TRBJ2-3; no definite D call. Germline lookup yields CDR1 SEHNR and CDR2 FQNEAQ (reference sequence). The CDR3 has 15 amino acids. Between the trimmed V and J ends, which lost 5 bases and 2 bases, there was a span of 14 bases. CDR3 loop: CASSRGRENTDTQYF. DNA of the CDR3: TGTGCCAGCAGCCGAGGTCGCGAAAACACAGATACGCAGTATTTT.

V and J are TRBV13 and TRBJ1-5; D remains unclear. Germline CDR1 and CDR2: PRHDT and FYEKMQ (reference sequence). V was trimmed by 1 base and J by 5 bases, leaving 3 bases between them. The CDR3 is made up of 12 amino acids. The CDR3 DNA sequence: TGTGCCAGCAGCTTAGCTCATCAGCCCCAGCATTTT. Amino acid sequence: CASSLAHQPQHF.

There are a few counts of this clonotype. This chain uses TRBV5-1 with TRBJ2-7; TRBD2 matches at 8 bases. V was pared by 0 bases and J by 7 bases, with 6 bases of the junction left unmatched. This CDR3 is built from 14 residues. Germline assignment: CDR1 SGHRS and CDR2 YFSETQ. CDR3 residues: CASSLERGTLEQYF. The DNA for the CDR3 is TGCGCCAGCAGCTTGGAGCGGGGGACTTTGGAGCAGTACTTC.

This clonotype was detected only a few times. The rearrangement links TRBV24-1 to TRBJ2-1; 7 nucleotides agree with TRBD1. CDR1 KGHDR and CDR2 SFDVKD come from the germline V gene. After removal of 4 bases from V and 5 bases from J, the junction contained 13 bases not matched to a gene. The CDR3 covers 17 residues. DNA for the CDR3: TGTGCCACCAGTGAAATGTCAGACAGGGCTCCAAACAATGAGCAGTTCTTC. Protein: CATSEMSDRAPNNEQFF.

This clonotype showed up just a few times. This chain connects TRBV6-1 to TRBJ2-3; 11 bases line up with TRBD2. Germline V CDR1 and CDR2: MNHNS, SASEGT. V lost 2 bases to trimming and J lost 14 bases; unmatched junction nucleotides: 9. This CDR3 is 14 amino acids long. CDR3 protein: CASSERELAGVTYF. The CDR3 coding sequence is TGTGCCAGCAGTGAAAGAGAACTAGCGGGGGTCACGTATTTT.